Each of the 16 T cell receptor beta chains below was sequenced from the same sample in a study of shared clonotypes between healthy human individuals. Selected positively for CCR7 and CD45RO-negative, naive CD8 cells excluded terminally differentiated effector memory CD45RA+ cells. Measured with immunoSEQ multiplex PCR; TCRdb has only the in-frame clones, and not every one. The sample shows under 850,000 clones, almost 95% of them seen only once. Source material: naive CD8+ T cells sorted from blood. Receptor source: a man aged 30 to 45 in good health.

The chain employs TRBV27 and TRBJ2-6, with a weak D call TRBD1 (5 bases). Trimming removed 6 bases at V and 4 bases at J, with 13 bases between. This CDR3 is built from 15 residues. Per the germline V gene, CDR1 is MNHEY and CDR2 is SMNVEV (reference sequence). The CDR3 region has the DNA TGTGCCAGCAGACTAAGTGGGGCCGGGGCCAACGTCCTGACTTTC. This translates into CASRLSGAGANVLTF.

This clone has a single count. This rearrangement joins TRBV7-6 to TRBJ1-1, with 8 nucleotides matching TRBD1. The CDR3 runs to 18 residues. V lost 5 bases to trimming and J lost 0 bases; unmatched junction nucleotides: 14. The germline V gene encodes CDR1 SGHVS and CDR2 FNYEAQ. As DNA, the CDR3 is TGTGCCAGCAGCCCTGATCAGGGGGCGATAGGATTGAACACTGAAGCTTTCTTT. Its translation is CASSPDQGAIGLNTEAFF.

The chain joins TRBV6-6 to TRBJ1-4, with D unclear. The CDR3 extends over 15 amino acids. Germline V gene data show CDR1 as MNHNY and CDR2 as SVGAGI (reference sequence). V shed 0 bases and J shed 7 bases, with 12 bases lying between them. CDR3 bases: TGTGCCAGCAGTTACTCGTCGAGTCTAGGTGAAAAACTGTTTTTT. It codes for CASSYSSSLGEKLFF.

The chain is built from TRBV15 and TRBJ1-1; D remains unclear. Germline lookup yields CDR1 LNHNV and CDR2 YYDKDF (reference sequence). CDR3 size: 14 residues. Trimming removed 1 base at V and 3 bases at J, with 9 bases between. The CDR3, as DNA: TGTGCCACCAGCAGAGGGGTCGTCTACACTGAAGCTTTCTTT. As protein: CATSRGVVYTEAFF.

Note on this clone: Germline is not matched at one junction end, which may reflect a read error. Other DNA sequences within the sample encode an identical CDR3. The chain employs TRBV29-1 and TRBJ2-1; 8 bases map to TRBD1. Germline CDR1 SQVTM, CDR2 ANQGSEA. This CDR3 comprises 14 residues. CDR3 protein: CSVEGQGAYNEQFF. DNA of the CDR3: TGCAGCGTCGAAGGACAGGGAGCCTACAATGAGCAGTTCTTC.

This clone was detected only once. The CDR3 protein is CASRGLAGVGEQFF. The CDR3 nucleotides read TGTGCCAGCAGGGGACTAGCGGGAGTTGGTGAGCAGTTCTTC. The genes are TRBV9 and TRBJ2-1; 14 bases are a match to TRBD2. Germline CDR1 reads SGDLS; CDR2 reads YYNGEE. With 5 bases clipped from V and 9 bases from J, the junction kept 4 bases outside the gene matches. The CDR3 is 14 residues long.

V usage is TRBV7-9 and J usage is TRBJ2-4; 8 bases are shared with TRBD1. The CDR3 contains 19 residues. Germline V CDR1 and CDR2: SEHNR, FQNEAQ (reference sequence). J lost 3 bases, V lost 2 bases, and 15 bases had no gene match. The CDR3, as DNA: TGTGCCAGCAGCTTATTCCCCCCAGGGGGCGCAGGGGTCAAAAACATTCAGTACTTC. It encodes CASSLFPPGGAGVKNIQYF.

The chain couples TRBV30 to TRBJ2-1, with D perhaps matching TRBD2 (7 bases). Deletions cut 0 bases from V and 6 bases from J, with 15 bases between. CDR1 and CDR2 (germline): GTSNPN, SVGIG (reference sequence). The CDR3 is 15 residues long. CDR3 sequence (DNA): TGTGCCTGGAGTGTTGTCGGCGGGGGCCTCAATGAGCAGTTCTTC. Translating it yields CAWSVVGGGLNEQFF.

This clone was seen just once. The chain uses TRBV27 and TRBJ2-1; either TRBD1 or TRBD2 may supply D (5 bases each). CDR1 is MNHEY and CDR2 is SMNVEV in the germline V gene (reference sequence). Trimming cost V 3 bases and J 3 bases, with 9 bases left between them. There are 14 residues in the CDR3. CDR3 loop: CASSLGPIYNEQFF. The DNA for the CDR3 is TGTGCCAGCAGTTTGGGACCGATCTACAATGAGCAGTTCTTC.

The chain carries TRBV19 and TRBJ2-1; possible D gene TRBD1, 5 bases. The germline V gene encodes CDR1 LNHDA and CDR2 SQIVND (reference sequence). The V end lost 4 bases, the J end lost 4 bases, and 11 bases lay between the germline ends. The CDR3 totals 14 residues. The chain's CDR3 is CASSKDSLYNEQFF. The CDR3 DNA follows: TGTGCCAGTAGTAAAGACAGTTTGTACAATGAGCAGTTCTTC.

CDR3 amino acids: CASSPRDRGLNTEAFF. In nucleotides, the CDR3 is TGTGCCAGCAGTCCCCGGGACAGGGGTTTGAACACTGAAGCTTTCTTT. The chain is built from TRBV28 and TRBJ1-1; 10 bases line up with TRBD1. Per the germline V gene, CDR1 is MDHEN and CDR2 is SYDVKM. The CDR3 is made up of 16 amino acids. The trim removed 5 bases at V and 0 bases at J, leaving 6 bases unmatched.

In this sample, this clone turned up a few times. The V and J genes are TRBV4-2 and TRBJ1-2; a possible D gene is TRBD1 (6 bases). The CDR3 contains 15 residues. Trimming left V 6 bases short and J 4 bases short, with 18 bases between. Germline V gene data show CDR1 as LGHNA and CDR2 as YNFKEQ. The CDR3 sequence: CASRTDSGAGYGYTF. The CDR3 nucleotides read TGTGCCAGCAGGACGGACAGTGGGGCGGGCTATGGCTACACCTTC.

The rearrangement uses TRBV7-9 and TRBJ1-2, with 9 bases identical to TRBD1. CDR1 SEHNR and CDR2 FQNEAQ come from the germline V gene (reference sequence). The V and J ends lost 6 bases and 4 bases, in that order; junction bases with no gene match: 12. This CDR3 has 16 residues. The CDR3, as DNA: TGTGCCAGCAGTTCCGGGACAGGGATGTCATTCTATGGCTACACCTTC. Protein: CASSSGTGMSFYGYTF.

The rearrangement uses TRBV6-1 and TRBJ2-1; 7 nucleotides line up with TRBD1. Germline V gene data show CDR1 as MNHNS and CDR2 as SASEGT. V was clipped by 4 bases and J by 3 bases; unmatched bases: 6. This CDR3 has 15 residues. The CDR3 DNA reads as TGTGCCAGCAGTGTGGACAGGATCGGCTACAATGAGCAGTTCTTC. Translated, it gives CASSVDRIGYNEQFF.

The CDR3, as DNA: TGTGCCAGCAGCTTAGAGACAGGGCCCTCCTACGAGCAGTACTTC. It codes for CASSLETGPSYEQYF. The rearrangement uses TRBV7-6 and TRBJ2-7; TRBD1 matches at 7 bases. CDR3 length equals 15 residues. CDR1 SGHVS and CDR2 FNYEAQ come from the germline V gene. The junction had 3 bases not matched to a gene; V was cut back by 1 base and J by 0 bases.

This rearrangement joins TRBV11-2 to TRBJ2-1; D might be TRBD2 (6 bases). The V end lost 3 bases, the J end lost 1 base, and 13 bases lay between the germline ends. Germline values: CDR1 SGHAT, CDR2 FQNNGV. The CDR3 covers 16 residues. The CDR3 bases are TGTGCCAGCAGCTTCGATGTTGGGGGGTCCTACAATGAGCAGTTCTTC. Translating gives CASSFDVGGSYNEQFF.